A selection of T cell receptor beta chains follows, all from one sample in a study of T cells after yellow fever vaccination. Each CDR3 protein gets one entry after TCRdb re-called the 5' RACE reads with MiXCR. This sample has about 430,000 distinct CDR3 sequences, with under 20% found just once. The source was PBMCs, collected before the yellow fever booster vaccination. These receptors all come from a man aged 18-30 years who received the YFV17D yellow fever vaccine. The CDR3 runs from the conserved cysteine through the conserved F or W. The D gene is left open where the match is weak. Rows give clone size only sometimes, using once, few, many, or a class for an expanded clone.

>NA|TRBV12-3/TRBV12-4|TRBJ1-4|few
TGTGCCAGCATTACCGGGGGGCCCGCAGCAACTAATGAAAAACTGTTTTTT
CASITGGPAATNEKLFF
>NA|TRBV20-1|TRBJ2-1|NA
TGCAGTGCTAGAGATCTGCAGGGGAACTACAATGAGCAGTTCTTC
CSARDLQGNYNEQFF
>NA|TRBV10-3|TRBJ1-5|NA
TGTGCCATCAGGGAGGGGGATCAGCCCCAGCATTTT
CAIREGDQPQHF
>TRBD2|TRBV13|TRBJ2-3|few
TGTGCCAGCAGCTCGGGACTAGCAGGAATGGCAGATACGCAGTATTTT
CASSSGLAGMADTQYF
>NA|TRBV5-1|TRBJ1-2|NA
TGCGCCAGCAGCTTGGGCAAGGTGAACACCTTC
CASSLGKVNTF
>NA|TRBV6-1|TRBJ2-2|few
TGTGCCAGCAGTGAAAGGCAGGGGAACACCGGGGAGCTGTTTTTT
CASSERQGNTGELFF
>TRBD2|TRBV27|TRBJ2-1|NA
TGTGCCAGCAGTCGGCTTGGAACTAGCGGAGACAATGAGCAGTTCTTC
CASSRLGTSGDNEQFF
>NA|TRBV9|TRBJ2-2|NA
TGTGCCAGCAGTTCGTGGGGGCCCCTGAACACCGGGGAGCTGTTTTTT
CASSSWGPLNTGELFF
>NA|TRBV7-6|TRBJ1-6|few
TGTGCCAGCATCCAGCGGCAGGGCCAGGGGCCCCTCCACTTT
CASIQRQGQGPLHF
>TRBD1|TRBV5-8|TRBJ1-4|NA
TGTGCCAGCAGCCTAGGGACAGTTCATGGGAAACTGTTTTTT
CASSLGTVHGKLFF
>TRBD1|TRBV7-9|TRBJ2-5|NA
TGTGCCAGCAGCTTAGGAGACAGGGGGACTCGAGAGACCCAGTACTTC
CASSLGDRGTRETQYF
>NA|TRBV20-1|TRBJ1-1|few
TGCAGTGCTCCTAGGGCGGGGAACACTGAAGCTTTCTTT
CSAPRAGNTEAFF
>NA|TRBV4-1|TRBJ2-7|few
TGCGCCAGCAGCCAAGAAGGCCAGTATTCCTACGAGCAGTACTTC
CASSQEGQYSYEQYF
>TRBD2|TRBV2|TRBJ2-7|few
TGTGCCAGCAATTCGGGGGGTAACTCCTACGAGCAGTACTTC
CASNSGGNSYEQYF
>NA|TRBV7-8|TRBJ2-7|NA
TGTGCCAGCAGCGGAGCAGGACCCTACGAGCAGTACTTC
CASSGAGPYEQYF
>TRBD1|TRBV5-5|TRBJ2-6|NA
TGTGCCAGCACCCAGACAGGGACCCTCTCTGGGGCCAACGTCCTGACTTTC
CASTQTGTLSGANVLTF
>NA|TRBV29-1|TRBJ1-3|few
TGCAGCGCTTCCCGAAACGGAAACACCATATATTTT
CSASRNGNTIYF